Presented here are 25 T cell receptor beta chains from one specimen sequenced in a study of T cell responses to AZD1222 COVID-19 vaccine (dated by TCRdb to the early 2020s). The sample's time point label is to be understood as: about 28 days (+/-7) after the second vaccine dose. Library preparation used the immunoSEQ multiplex PCR assay. Not all clones reach the TCRdb copy of this immuneACCESS table, which keeps in-frame sequences only. Checked studies attribute under half of the gap to unresolved V genes and leave the rest unexplained. In all, the sample holds fewer than 100,000 clones, and approximately 84% of those were seen once. The top ten constitute 14% of the sample. This specimen consisted of peripheral blood, obtained 28 days after the second AZD1222 dose. Receptors originate from an adult who received the AZD1222 COVID-19 vaccine.

The chain is built from TRBV5-1 and TRBJ1-1; no reliable D call. Trimming shortened V by 1 base and J by 1 base, and 8 bases separated the two germline ends. This CDR3 is built from 14 residues. CDR1 is SGHRS, CDR2 YFSETQ, per germline. The CDR3 reads CASSLYRQNTEAFF. CDR3 coding DNA: TGCGCCAGCAGCTTGTACAGACAGAACACTGAAGCTTTCTTT.

V is TRBV11-2 and J is TRBJ2-7, with D tentatively TRBD2 (6 bases). Germline V gene data show CDR1 as SGHAT and CDR2 as FQNNGV. The CDR3 has 12 residues. With 5 bases removed from V and 3 bases from J, the gap between germline ends came to 8 bases. DNA for the CDR3: TGTGCCAGCAGCCCCGGGGGCTACGAGCAGTACTTC. It codes for CASSPGGYEQYF.

The V gene is TRBV6-2 or TRBV6-3, the J gene TRBJ2-3; D assignment may be TRBD1 or TRBD2 (5 bases each). This CDR3 region has 15 residues. Germline loops: CDR1 MNHEY, CDR2 SVGEGT. The V end was cut by 0 bases, the J end by 2 bases, with 9 bases between. The CDR3 reads CASSYSTADTDTQYF. The CDR3 DNA is TGTGCCAGCAGTTACTCGACAGCGGACACAGATACGCAGTATTTT.

J is TRBJ1-5 and V is TRBV5-6, with 10 bases aligning to TRBD1. The CDR3 runs to 15 residues. Germline CDR1 is SGHDT and CDR2 is YYEEEE. The V and J ends lost 2 bases and 6 bases, in that order; junction bases with no gene match: 5. The chain's CDR3 is CASSFGTGVGQPQHF. The CDR3 nucleotides are TGTGCCAGCAGCTTTGGGACAGGGGTAGGTCAGCCCCAGCATTTT.

This chain joins TRBV3-1 (or the pseudogene TRBV3-2) and TRBJ2-2; unclear D gene. V dropped 4 bases and J dropped 2 bases, with 17 bases sitting between them. Per the germline V gene, CDR1 is LGHDT and CDR2 is YNNKEL (reference sequence). The CDR3 runs to 17 residues. DNA of the CDR3: TGTGCCAGCAGCCCACCGCAGTACAGTATTAACACCGGGGAGCTGTTTTTT. It specifies CASSPPQYSINTGELFF.

The genes are TRBV7-9 and TRBJ2-7, with D uncertain. The length of the CDR3 is 14 residues. Germline CDR1 reads SEHNR; CDR2 reads FQNEAQ (reference sequence). V lost 0 bases to trimming and J lost 7 bases, with 13 bases between them. The CDR3 reads CASSLANDPWEQYF. For the CDR3, the DNA is TGTGCCAGCAGCTTAGCGAATGACCCGTGGGAGCAGTACTTC.

This sequence joins TRBV5-1 and TRBJ1-1; possible D gene TRBD1, 5 bases. This CDR3 is built from 12 residues. The germline CDR1 and CDR2 sequences are SGHRS and YFSETQ. V lost 2 bases and J lost 4, with 6 bases in between. CDR3 region: CASSFQGTEAFF. CDR3 nucleotide sequence: TGCGCCAGCAGCTTTCAGGGCACTGAAGCTTTCTTT.

This chain links TRBV19 with TRBJ2-5; 7 nucleotides agree with TRBD2. This CDR3 has 15 amino acids. The trim removed 6 bases at V and 5 bases at J, leaving 12 bases unmatched. Germline CDR1 reads LNHDA; CDR2 reads SQIVND (reference sequence). The CDR3 spells CASRGFGGGDETQYF. Here the CDR3 DNA reads TGTGCCAGTAGGGGTTTTGGGGGAGGGGACGAGACCCAGTACTTC.

This clone appeared once. The V gene is TRBV18, the J gene TRBJ2-2; the D gene could be TRBD1 or TRBD2 (5 bases each). The length of the CDR3 is 15 residues. The germline V and J ends were trimmed by 5 bases and 1 base, with 11 bases remaining between them. Germline V gene lookup returns CDR1 KGHSH and CDR2 LQKENI. DNA for the CDR3: TGTGCCAGCTCAGCTGGGACGGAGAACACCGGGGAGCTGTTTTTT. It codes for CASSAGTENTGELFF.

This clone occurred once. This sequence joins TRBV10-3 and TRBJ2-7; 10 nucleotides agree with TRBD1. V was pared by 10 bases and J by 0 bases, with 3 bases of the junction left unmatched. CDR3 length: 13 residues. Germline V gives CDR1 ENHRY, CDR2 SYGVKD. CDR3 sequence: CATRTGGSYEQYF. Written as DNA, the CDR3 is TGTGCCACCCGGACAGGGGGCTCCTACGAGCAGTACTTC.

This chain joins TRBV2 and TRBJ2-3, with D possibly TRBD2 on 6 matching bases. The CDR3 has 10 residues. CDR1 and CDR2 from the germline V gene are SNHLY and FYNNEI. Trimming stripped 7 bases from V and 13 bases from J, with 12 bases between. CDR3 bases: TGTGCCAGCATGGGCGGGGAAGAGTATTTT. Translation: CASMGGEEYF.

The chain recombines TRBV5-6 with TRBJ2-7; D is possibly TRBD2 (6 bases). The germline CDR1 and CDR2 sequences are SGHDT and YYEEEE. Trimming cost V 3 bases and J 4 bases, with 14 bases left between them. CDR3 length: 14 amino acids. This chain's CDR3 is CASSSGLGGYEQYF. CDR3 nucleotide sequence: TGTGCCAGCAGCTCCGGACTGGGGGGATACGAGCAGTACTTC.

The chain joins TRBV7-9 to TRBJ1-1; D remains ambiguous. V lost 3 bases and J 8 bases, leaving 7 bases between the germline ends. The CDR3 extends over 11 amino acids. CDR1 is SEHNR, CDR2 FQNEAQ, per germline (reference sequence). CDR3 DNA: TGTGCCAGCAGCTTGGCCGCGGAAGCTTTCTTT. As protein: CASSLAAEAFF. The full variable domain, rest sourced from reference TRBV7-9 and TRBJ1-1, is DTGVSQNPRHKITKRGQNVTFRCDPISEHNRLYWYRQTLGQGPEFLTYFQNEAQLEKSRLLSDRFSAERPKGSFSTLEIQRTEQGDSAMYLCASSLAAEAFFGQGTRLTVV.

V gene TRBV18 combines with J gene TRBJ1-1, with TRBD1 matching over 7 bases. CDR1 and CDR2 from the germline V gene are KGHSH and LQKENI. This CDR3 region has 14 residues. Trimming at V came to 4 bases and at J to 4 bases, leaving 6 bases not matched to a gene. DNA for the CDR3: TGTGCCAGCTCACAAAACAGGGGAATCACTGAAGCTTTCTTT. It encodes CASSQNRGITEAFF.

V usage is TRBV3-1 (or the pseudogene TRBV3-2) and J usage is TRBJ2-7; D possibly corresponds to TRBD1 (6 bases). Germline CDR1 is LGHDT and CDR2 is YNNKEL (reference sequence). V lost 0 bases, J lost 7 bases, and 16 bases lay in between. The CDR3 is made up of 15 amino acids. The CDR3 is CASSQEGTGTREQYF. CDR3 sequence (DNA): TGTGCCAGCAGCCAAGAGGGCACGGGGACACGGGAGCAGTACTTC.

This clone turned up a few times. The chain joins TRBV7-2 to TRBJ1-1; TRBD1 aligns across 9 bases. Germline lookup yields CDR1 SGHTA and CDR2 FQGNSA. The CDR3 is made up of 15 amino acids. With 6 bases clipped from V and 1 base from J, the junction kept 6 bases outside the gene matches. CDR3 residues: CASRLTGGTNTEAFF. DNA of the CDR3: TGTGCCAGCAGGTTAACAGGGGGCACGAACACTGAAGCTTTCTTT.

This sequence joins TRBV4-1 and TRBJ2-5; perhaps D is TRBD1 or TRBD2 (5 bases each). The germline V gene encodes CDR1 MGHRA and CDR2 YSYEKL. The length of the CDR3 is 15 residues. Between the trimmed V and J ends, which lost 0 bases and 0 bases, there was a span of 8 bases. The DNA of the CDR3 is TGCGCCAGCAGCCAAGACGTGGGGGACCAAGAGACCCAGTACTTC. Protein: CASSQDVGDQETQYF.

The rearrangement joins TRBV19 to TRBJ2-1, with unresolved D. From germline, CDR1 is LNHDA and CDR2 SQIVND (reference sequence). The CDR3 runs to 15 residues. V lost 1 base to trimming and J lost 0 bases, with 7 bases between them. The CDR3, as DNA: TGTGCCAGTAGTATAGGTCCGGGCTCCTACAATGAGCAGTTCTTC. The encoded protein is CASSIGPGSYNEQFF.

The CDR3 region has the DNA TGTGCCAGCAGTGAAGCGTCTACAGACTATGGCTACACCTTC. This translates into CASSEASTDYGYTF. The chain couples TRBV2 to TRBJ1-2; D is uncertain. Per germline, CDR1 SNHLY and CDR2 FYNNEI. CDR3 size: 14 residues. The germline V and J ends were trimmed by 0 bases and 3 bases, with 8 bases remaining between them.

This clone has a handful of counts. The chain is built from TRBV11-2 and TRBJ2-7; D is undetermined. The CDR3 spans 13 residues. CDR1 and CDR2 (germline): SGHAT, FQNNGV. Deletions cut 9 bases from V and 0 bases from J, with 12 bases between. In nucleotides, the CDR3 is TGTGCCAGTACCGGGCGGAACTCCTACGAGCAGTACTTC. Its translation is CASTGRNSYEQYF.

CDR3 protein: CASSLETGNTEAFF. In DNA form, the CDR3 reads TGCGCCAGCAGCTTGGAAACAGGTAACACTGAAGCTTTCTTT. The rearrangement joins TRBV5-1 to TRBJ1-1; a weak D match, TRBD1 (5 bases). Trimming took off 0 bases at V and 2 bases at J, with 8 bases between the two ends. The germline V gene encodes CDR1 SGHRS and CDR2 YFSETQ. CDR3 length: 14 residues.

V and J are TRBV19 and TRBJ1-5; no clear D. Germline values: CDR1 LNHDA, CDR2 SQIVND (reference sequence). The ends were cut back, 7 bases at V and 9 bases at J, with 10 bases in the middle. The CDR3 loop spans 11 amino acids. CDR3 DNA: TGTGCCAGTACCCCACCTCGGCCCCAGCATTTT. Residues: CASTPPRPQHF.

The rearrangement links TRBV5-1 to TRBJ2-2; TRBD1 aligns across 7 bases. Germline V lookup: CDR1 SGHRS, CDR2 YFSETQ. The V segment lost 4 bases and the J segment 4 bases; nucleotides outside the gene matches: 10. The CDR3 is made up of 16 amino acids. Here the CDR3 reads CASSLAGGRSTGELFF. CDR3 DNA sequence: TGCGCCAGCAGCCTGGCAGGGGGTAGATCCACCGGGGAGCTGTTTTTT.

This clone was observed a handful of times. The chain couples TRBV7-8 to TRBJ2-7; 15 bases agree with TRBD2. This CDR3 comprises 18 residues. With V trimmed by 5 bases and J by 0 bases, 8 bases remained unmatched. Germline V gives CDR1 SGHVS, CDR2 FQNEAQ. The CDR3 reads CASSRGLAGGKSSYEQYF. The CDR3 coding sequence is TGTGCCAGCAGCCGGGGACTAGCGGGGGGCAAATCCTCCTACGAGCAGTACTTC.

The chain couples TRBV10-2 to TRBJ1-2; no clear D gene. V was cut by 1 base and J by 4 bases, with 7 bases left in between. Germline CDR1 reads WSHSY; CDR2 reads SAAADI. The CDR3 is 13 residues long. The CDR3 DNA reads TGCGCCAGCAGTGAGTGGCAGACCTATGGCTACACCTTC. Its protein is CASSEWQTYGYTF.